The source of this TCR beta chain is a study of T cell repertoires in cytomegalovirus infection. Study in general: Use of recently identified HLA-C-restricted and well-studied HLA-B-restricted CMV epitopes was part of the study. An indication of both CMV infection and matching HLA type came from public TCR beta signatures.

Whole-study findings and limits: Cumulative frequency of public TCR beta families picked out carriers of CMV plus the relevant HLA. Within the response measured ex vivo, HLA-C-restricted CMV-specific TCR beta clonotypes were dominant.

The CDR3 is made up of 14 amino acids. With 5 bases clipped from V and 2 bases from J, the junction kept 3 bases outside the gene matches. About this clonotype itself: Antigen: not known.

MiXCR was run by TCRdb on the reads, yielding one entry per CDR3 protein. The sample has some 200,000 distinct CDR3 sequences; around two fifths are singletons. This sample comprised CD8+ T cells from cultured PBMCs, obtained from culture after CMV antigen stimulation. V gene TRBV7-1 combines with J gene TRBJ2-7, with 10 bases aligning to TRBD2. TRBV7-1 is designated an ORF whose function remains uncertain. This TCR was sampled from a human donor in good health (CMV status not recorded). Some clones in this sample may be carry-over from other donors' samples. As DNA, the CDR3 is TGTGCCAGCAGCCCTCTAGCGGGGGCCTACGAGCAGTACTTC. Translated: CASSPLAGAYEQYF.